What follows are 21 T cell receptor beta chains derived from one specimen sequenced in a study of blood T cell repertoires in COVID-19. Here immunoSEQ multiplex PCR was the method, and the copy in TCRdb shows in-frame clones only, minus some. The repertoire holds roughly 80,000 clones, 80% to 90% seen once, with roughly 6% in the top ten. The sample was peripheral blood. The receptors shown here come from a man over 45 with active COVID-19.

This clone was recorded only once. The chain is built from TRBV24-1 and TRBJ1-2; 8 bases fit TRBD1. There are 14 residues in the CDR3. Germline loops: CDR1 KGHDR, CDR2 SFDVKD. J lost 4 bases, V lost 4 bases, and 4 bases had no gene match. CDR3 nucleotides: TGTGCCACCAGTGACCAGGGGGCCTCCTATGGCTACACCTTC. This codes for CATSDQGASYGYTF.

CDR3 region: CASSPGQSLLYEQYF. The CDR3 DNA sequence: TGTGCCAGCAGCCCGGGACAGAGTCTGTTATACGAGCAGTACTTC. The chain links TRBV2 to TRBJ2-7; TRBD1 matches 7 bases. Per germline, CDR1 SNHLY and CDR2 FYNNEI. V was pared by 6 bases and J by 4 bases, with 12 bases of the junction left unmatched. This CDR3 comprises 15 residues.

The chain employs TRBV11-2 and TRBJ2-5, with 15 bases fitting TRBD2. Germline V gene sequence: CDR1 SGHAT, CDR2 FQNNGV. The V gene end was trimmed by 5 bases and the J gene end by 4 bases; junction bases not matched to a gene: 8. This CDR3 spans 17 amino acids. The CDR3 spells CASSPGTSGGPLETQYF. DNA for the CDR3: TGTGCCAGCAGCCCGGGGACTAGCGGGGGGCCTTTAGAGACCCAGTACTTC.

The rearrangement links TRBV27 to TRBJ2-7, with 9 bases aligning to TRBD1. The V gene's germline CDR1 is MNHEY and CDR2 SMNVEV (reference sequence). The CDR3 is 14 residues long. V trimming: 2 bases; J trimming: 5 bases; junction bases outside the gene matches: 4. In DNA form, the CDR3 reads TGTGCCAGCAGTTTAGGGACAGGGATCCACGAGCAGTACTTC. Its translation: CASSLGTGIHEQYF.

V gene TRBV20-1 combines with J gene TRBJ2-7, with a tentative D call TRBD2 (5 bases). Trimming cost V 6 bases and J 3 bases, with 9 bases left between them. CDR1 is DFQATT, CDR2 SNEGSKA, per germline (reference sequence). The length of the CDR3 is 11 residues. CDR3 sequence: CSAPGDYEQYF. DNA of the CDR3: TGCAGTGCCCCCGGGGACTACGAGCAGTACTTC.

CDR3 bases: TGTGCCAGCTCAGGGACAGTTACTGGCTACACCTTC. Protein product: CASSGTVTGYTF. V gene TRBV18 combines with J gene TRBJ1-2; 7 nucleotides agree with TRBD1. The CDR3 totals 12 residues. Germline values: CDR1 KGHSH, CDR2 LQKENI. The ends lost 5 bases at V and 7 bases at J; junction bases unmatched: 4.

This clone was counted a single time. This chain links TRBV7-9 with TRBJ1-1; 7 positions match TRBD1. This CDR3 spans 15 amino acids. Trimming at V came to 0 bases and at J to 1 base, leaving 2 bases not matched to a gene. The V gene's germline CDR1 is SEHNR and CDR2 FQNEAQ (reference sequence). This chain's CDR3 is CASSLADRANTEAFF. The DNA for the CDR3 is TGTGCCAGCAGCTTAGCCGACAGGGCGAACACTGAAGCTTTCTTT. Looking up the rest from reference TRBV7-9 and TRBJ1-1 gives the full variable domain: DTGVSQNPRHKITKRGQNVTFRCDPISEHNRLYWYRQTLGQGPEFLTYFQNEAQLEKSRLLSDRFSAERPKGSFSTLEIQRTEQGDSAMYLCASSLADRANTEAFFGQGTRLTVV.

In this sample, this clone turned up once. In DNA, the CDR3 is TGCAGCGCCCAAGTGGCGACTCAGAACACTGAAGCTTTCTTT. This sequence encodes CSAQVATQNTEAFF. This sequence joins TRBV29-1 and TRBJ1-1; D is ambiguous. The CDR3 has 14 residues. Trimming pared 7 bases from V and 1 base from J, leaving 16 bases between. Germline values: CDR1 SQVTM, CDR2 ANQGSEA.

The chain couples TRBV19 to TRBJ1-1, with D unresolved. CDR3 size: 16 residues. Germline values: CDR1 LNHDA, CDR2 SQIVND (reference sequence). V shed 6 bases and J shed 4 bases, with 21 bases lying between them. The CDR3 is CASSDLPGRRGTEAFF. CDR3 in DNA: TGTGCCAGTAGCGATTTGCCGGGGAGGAGAGGCACTGAAGCTTTCTTT. Supplemented by reference TRBV19 and TRBJ1-1, the full variable domain reads DGGITQSPKYLFRKEGQNVTLSCEQNLNHDAMYWYRQDPGQGLRLIYYSQIVNDFQKGDIAEGYSVSREKKESFPLTVTSAQKNPTAFYLCASSDLPGRRGTEAFFGQGTRLTVV.

V is TRBV6-6 and J is TRBJ1-6; D is uncertain. V lost 2 bases, J lost 12 bases, and 14 bases lay in between. The CDR3 has 14 residues. Per the germline V gene, CDR1 is MNHNY and CDR2 is SVGAGI (reference sequence). The DNA for the CDR3 is TGTGCCAGCAGTTACGACCGCGGCCGTATACCCCTCCACTTT. This codes for CASSYDRGRIPLHF.

The chain joins TRBV27 to TRBJ1-3, with D maybe TRBD1 (6 bases). The ends were cut back, 6 bases at V and 4 bases at J, with 19 bases in the middle. Germline V gene data show CDR1 as MNHEY and CDR2 as SMNVEV (reference sequence). This CDR3 is built from 16 residues. The CDR3: CASSLLGRGSGNTIYF. CDR3 bases: TGTGCCAGCAGCCTACTGGGCAGGGGATCGGGAAACACCATATATTTT.

The chain is built from TRBV29-1 and TRBJ2-2, with 8 bases lining up with TRBD1. CDR1 SQVTM and CDR2 ANQGSEA come from the germline V gene. This CDR3 region has 14 residues. Germline trimming cut 8 bases from V and 0 bases from J; bases unmatched to any gene: 5. The CDR3 DNA reads TGCAGCTCAAGGACAGGGACGAACACCGGGGAGCTGTTTTTT. This codes for CSSRTGTNTGELFF.

This rearrangement joins TRBV6-4 to TRBJ2-2; 8 nucleotides line up with TRBD1. Germline lookup yields CDR1 MRHNA and CDR2 SNTAGT. The CDR3 runs to 15 residues. The trim removed 6 bases at V and 0 bases at J, leaving 3 bases unmatched. The CDR3 is CASSKTGANTGELFF. In nucleotides, the CDR3 is TGTGCCAGCAGCAAGACAGGGGCGAACACCGGGGAGCTGTTTTTT.

CDR3 sequence: CASSPTGDVDSPLHF. CDR3 bases: TGCGCCAGCAGTCCAACAGGGGACGTGGATTCACCCCTCCACTTT. The rearrangement joins TRBV5-1 to TRBJ1-6, with 7 bases matching TRBD1. Germline CDR1 is SGHRS and CDR2 is YFSETQ. This CDR3 is built from 15 residues. With V trimmed by 5 bases and J by 8 bases, 10 bases remained unmatched.

This chain connects TRBV3-1 (or the pseudogene TRBV3-2) to TRBJ2-1, with 11 bases aligning to TRBD2. V lost 5 bases, J lost 2 bases, and 2 bases stayed unmatched. The CDR3 is made up of 15 amino acids. Germline loops: CDR1 LGHDT, CDR2 YNNKEL (reference sequence). CDR3 DNA: TGTGCCAGCAGCGAGACTAGCGGGGCCTACAATGAGCAGTTCTTC. Protein sequence: CASSETSGAYNEQFF.

V and J are TRBV4-1 and TRBJ1-1; TRBD1 aligns across 9 bases. J was trimmed by 2 bases and V by 0 bases; bases with no gene match: 4. The CDR3 is 16 residues long. Germline CDR1 MGHRA, CDR2 YSYEKL. The CDR3 DNA is TGCGCCAGCAGCCAAGATCGGGACAGGGATAACACTGAAGCTTTCTTT. Translated: CASSQDRDRDNTEAFF.

V is TRBV7-2 and J is TRBJ2-5, with D possibly being TRBD1 (6 bases). The V end lost 5 bases, the J end lost 3 bases, and 19 bases lay between the germline ends. Germline-derived CDR1 and CDR2 are SGHTA and FQGNSA. The CDR3 length is 16 residues. The CDR3 region is CASSRSRAGDKETQYF. CDR3 in DNA: TGTGCCAGCAGCCGCAGCAGGGCAGGGGATAAAGAGACCCAGTACTTC.

Only a few counts were recorded for this clone. This sequence joins TRBV7-9 and TRBJ1-1; 9 bases fit TRBD1. CDR3 length equals 16 residues. From germline, CDR1 is SEHNR and CDR2 FQNEAQ (reference sequence). After removal of 4 bases from V and 0 bases from J, the junction contained 6 bases not matched to a gene. The CDR3 spells CASSSYRGLVNTEAFF. The CDR3 DNA reads as TGTGCCAGCAGCTCCTACAGGGGGCTTGTGAACACTGAAGCTTTCTTT.

Relative to its sample, this clone is medium-sized. The V call is TRBV9, the J call TRBJ2-7; 10 bases match TRBD1. Germline V lookup: CDR1 SGDLS, CDR2 YYNGEE. This CDR3 is built from 14 residues. Trimming took 4 bases from V and 9 from J; bases not matched to a gene: 10. In nucleotides, the CDR3 is TGTGCCAGCAGCAATACCCGACAGGGGGCGGTGCAGTACTTC. Translated: CASSNTRQGAVQYF. Full variable domain (missing parts from reference TRBV9 and TRBJ2-7): DSGVTQTPKHLITATGQRVTLRCSPRSGDLSVYWYQQSLDQGLQFLIQYYNGEERAKGNILERFSAQQFPDLHSELNLSSLELGDSALYFCASSNTRQGAVQYFGPGTRLTVT.

This sequence joins TRBV11-2 and TRBJ2-1; 11 nucleotides line up with TRBD2. The germline CDR1 and CDR2 sequences are SGHAT and FQNNGV. With 5 bases clipped from V and 10 bases from J, the junction kept 4 bases outside the gene matches. This CDR3 region has 13 residues. As DNA, the CDR3 is TGTGCCAGCAGCGCCCGACTAGCGGGGGAGCAGTTCTTC. Protein: CASSARLAGEQFF.

The chain joins TRBV18 to TRBJ1-1; no reliable D call. Germline values: CDR1 KGHSH, CDR2 LQKENI. Trimming took off 2 bases at V and 8 bases at J, with 12 bases between the two ends. The CDR3 is made up of 13 amino acids. The CDR3 reads CASSPDERVEAFF. DNA of the CDR3: TGTGCCAGCTCACCAGATGAGCGGGTAGAAGCTTTCTTT.